This T cell receptor (beta chain) came from a study of blood T cell repertoires in COVID-19. Study-wide background: Sites across the United States, Italy and Spain contributed samples from acute and convalescent COVID-19. PBMCs, B-cell-depleted T cells, or T cells were the source of the cDNA or gDNA that made up the material.

Original processing methods: Estimation of nucleated cell counts was performed using reference gene primer amplification. The data were produced by immunoSEQ multiplex PCR, yet TCRdb's version contains in-frame clones alone and is incomplete. V and J calls plus clone size are reproduced from that table; the DNA served to infer D and trimming. In the table there are about 150,000 clones, 75% to 85% of which are singletons. The ends were cut back, 3 bases at V and 5 bases at J, with 11 bases in the middle. The CDR3 is made up of 14 amino acids. The germline V gene encodes CDR1 SNHLY and CDR2 FYNNEI. The chain is built from TRBV2 and TRBJ1-5, with a weak D call TRBD1 (5 bases). Sequenced sample: peripheral blood. The receptor comes from a woman between 45 and 60 years old with acute or convalescent COVID-19. The CDR3: CASSERQGHQPQHF. The CDR3 bases are TGTGCCAGCAGTGAGAGGCAGGGCCATCAGCCCCAGCATTTT.